This entry describes one T cell receptor beta chain. The antigen is unknown. This CDR3 spans 14 amino acids. Trimming removed 5 bases from V and 1 base from J; junction bases left unmatched: 5. Germline loops: CDR1 MRHNA, CDR2 SNTAGT. The sample is drawn from a study of cytomegalovirus exposure and HLA in healthy donors. Study-wide results and limits: Diagnosis of cytomegalovirus status made by the classifier reportedly showed high specificity and sensitivity. HLA allele associations emerged for roughly 17,000 TCR beta sequences in a later analysis, at 0.05 false discovery rate. Reports state that TCR beta sequences accurately predicted most subjects' HLA-A and HLA-B alleles.

PCR involved 60 Vbeta and 13 Jbeta primers. Sequencing was performed with immunoSEQ multiplex PCR; in TCRdb, only in-frame clones are kept and a portion is missing. In the table there are roughly 140,000 clones, over 65% of which are singletons. This TCR was recovered from a male donor in good health and CMV-seronegative. The chain couples TRBV6-4 to TRBJ2-7; 7 bases map to TRBD2. The sequenced sample consisted of PBMCs. DNA of the CDR3: TGTGCCAGCAGTTCTTATAGCGGGTCCTACGAGCAGTACTTC. Translation gives CASSSYSGSYEQYF.